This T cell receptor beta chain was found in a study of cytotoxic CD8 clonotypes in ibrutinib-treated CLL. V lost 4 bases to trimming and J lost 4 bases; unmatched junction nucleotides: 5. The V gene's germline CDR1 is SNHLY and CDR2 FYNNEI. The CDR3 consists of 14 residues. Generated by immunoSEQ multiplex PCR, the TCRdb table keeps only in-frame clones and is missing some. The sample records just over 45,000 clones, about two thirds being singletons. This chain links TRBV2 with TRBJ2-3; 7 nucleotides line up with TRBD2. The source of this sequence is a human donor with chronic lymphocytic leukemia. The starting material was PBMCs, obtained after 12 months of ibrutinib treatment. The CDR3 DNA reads TGTGCCAGCAGTGGCGGGGGTCCCCCAGATACGCAGTATTTT. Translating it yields CASSGGGPPDTQYF.